These T cell receptor beta chains were read from a single sample in a study of T cells in Graves' hyperthyroidism and ophthalmopathy. TCRdb re-derived calls from the multiplex PCR reads in MiXCR, one entry per CDR3 protein. Altogether about half a million distinct CDR3 sequences are present, around 22% being singletons, with the ten largest covering 10% to 12%. The sequencing input was blood. Receptor source: a woman in her 30s with Graves' ophthalmopathy. Each CDR3 is given with its conserved first and last residue. D genes are given only for firm matches. Where a row states a size, it is once, few, many or the class of an expanded clone; other rows omit it.

v_call	clone_size	j_call	d_call	cdr3_aa	cdr3_nt
TRBV20-1	many	TRBJ1-1	TRBD1	CSARRPGGNTEAFF	TGCAGTGCTAGACGACCAGGGGGGAACACTGAAGCTTTCTTT
TRBV28	once	TRBJ2-7	TRBD2	CASSNPGLAGDEQYF	TGTGCCAGCAGTAACCCGGGACTAGCGGGAGACGAGCAGTACTTC
TRBV27	NA	TRBJ1-1	NA	CASSLLGYTEAFF	TGTGCCAGCAGTTTATTGGGGTACACTGAAGCTTTCTTT
TRBV20-1	many	TRBJ2-7	TRBD1	CSATRPGTGSNPYEQYF	TGCAGTGCTACCCGTCCCGGGACAGGGTCCAATCCCTACGAGCAGTACTTC
TRBV4-1	few	TRBJ1-1	NA	CASSQDGEVTEAFF	TGCGCCAGCAGCCAAGATGGTGAGGTTACTGAAGCTTTCTTT
TRBV6-2/TRBV6-3	NA	TRBJ1-5	NA	CASSRPSGLGNQPQHF	TGTGCCAGCAGCAGACCATCTGGGCTTGGCAATCAGCCCCAGCATTTT
TRBV12-3/TRBV12-4	many	TRBJ1-5	TRBD1	CASSLLVGTGGKPQHF	TGTGCCAGCAGTTTACTCGTCGGGACAGGGGGTAAGCCCCAGCATTTT
TRBV19	few	TRBJ1-1	TRBD1	CASTRILQGAGNTEAFF	TGTGCCAGTACCCGGATTCTACAGGGGGCTGGGAACACTGAAGCTTTCTTT
TRBV29-1	many	TRBJ1-2	TRBD1	CSGRTGAGYGYTF	TGCAGCGGAAGGACAGGGGCGGGGTATGGCTACACCTTC
TRBV6-1	many	TRBJ2-7	TRBD1	CASSSQGTVVPYEQYF	TGTGCCAGCAGTAGCCAAGGGACAGTGGTCCCCTACGAGCAGTACTTC
TRBV27	many	TRBJ1-1	NA	CATSGSVRGTEAFF	TGTGCCACATCTGGGTCAGTTCGGGGCACTGAAGCTTTCTTT
TRBV20-1	many	TRBJ1-2	TRBD1	CSAEGQAIYGYTF	TGCAGTGCTGAAGGACAGGCCATCTATGGCTACACCTTC
TRBV13	few	TRBJ2-7	NA	CASRRGAAPYEQYF	TGTGCCAGCAGACGGGGGGCGGCACCTTACGAGCAGTACTTC
TRBV6-1	many	TRBJ1-2	NA	CASSDWGDGYTF	TGTGCCAGCAGTGATTGGGGAGATGGCTACACCTTC
TRBV19	NA	TRBJ1-1	NA	CASSNTGVNTEAFF	TGTGCCAGTAGCAATACCGGGGTGAACACTGAAGCTTTCTTT
TRBV11-2	many	TRBJ1-5	NA	CASSLGHPQPQHF	TGTGCCAGCAGCTTAGGGCACCCCCAGCCCCAGCATTTT
TRBV20-1	many	TRBJ1-2	TRBD1	CSASDWDRVYGYTF	TGCAGTGCTAGTGATTGGGACAGGGTTTATGGCTACACCTTC
TRBV29-1	many	TRBJ2-7	TRBD1	CSATDPSTGYEQYF	TGCAGCGCCACCGACCCTTCGACAGGGTACGAGCAGTACTTC
TRBV7-9	many	TRBJ1-1	NA	CASSLYRERLSTEAFF	TGTGCCAGCAGCTTATATCGGGAGAGGTTAAGCACTGAAGCTTTCTTT
TRBV5-4	many	TRBJ2-5	NA	CASSVVQGGGETQYF	TGTGCCAGCAGCGTGGTACAGGGTGGAGGGGAGACCCAGTACTTC
TRBV20-1	NA	TRBJ1-1	NA	CSARVWGQPEAFF	TGCAGTGCTAGAGTGTGGGGGCAGCCGGAAGCTTTCTTT
TRBV6-1	few	TRBJ1-2	NA	CASSPNTGYGYTF	TGTGCCAGCAGCCCAAATACAGGGTATGGCTACACCTTC
TRBV20-1	many	TRBJ1-1	NA	CSATYTEAFF	TGCAGTGCTACTTACACTGAAGCTTTCTTT
TRBV6-1	many	TRBJ2-3	NA	CASSGPVTPKADTQYF	TGTGCCAGCAGTGGACCTGTTACCCCCAAAGCGGATACGCAGTATTTT
TRBV9	many	TRBJ1-2	NA	CASSVESPTYGYTF	TGTGCCAGCAGCGTAGAATCACCGACGTATGGCTACACCTTC
TRBV3-1	NA	TRBJ2-2	NA	CASSQEVDRTGELFF	TGTGCCAGCAGCCAAGAGGTGGACAGAACCGGGGAGCTGTTTTTT
TRBV20-1	many	TRBJ1-3	TRBD1	CSGQGRNTIYF	TGCAGTGGACAGGGGAGAAACACCATATATTTT
TRBV4-3	many	TRBJ1-1	NA	CASSQETSLPEAFF	TGCGCCAGCAGCCAAGAGACCTCCTTACCTGAAGCTTTCTTT
TRBV27	many	TRBJ2-7	NA	CASSLGEALWEQYF	TGTGCCAGCAGTTTAGGGGAAGCCCTGTGGGAGCAGTACTTC
TRBV3-1	many	TRBJ2-5	TRBD2	CASSGLAGEETQYF	TGTGCCAGCAGCGGACTAGCGGGGGAAGAGACCCAGTACTTC
TRBV11-2	many	TRBJ2-7	TRBD1	CATRFTDREAEQYF	TGTGCCACCAGGTTTACGGACAGGGAAGCCGAGCAGTACTTC
TRBV6-1	few	TRBJ1-1	NA	CASSEKGVNTEAFF	TGTGCCAGCAGTGAAAAGGGCGTGAACACTGAAGCTTTCTTT
TRBV4-1	many	TRBJ2-5	NA	CASSQVIRTAKTQYF	TGCGCCAGCAGCCAAGTGATTCGGACAGCTAAGACCCAGTACTTC
TRBV7-2	many	TRBJ2-2	NA	CASSTGVGELFF	TGTGCCAGCTCGACTGGCGTCGGGGAGCTGTTTTTT
TRBV5-5	few	TRBJ2-7	TRBD2	CASSAGLAGGMNEQYF	TGTGCCAGCAGCGCCGGACTAGCGGGGGGCATGAACGAGCAGTACTTC
TRBV12-3/TRBV12-4	NA	TRBJ2-5	NA	CASSPNGAPETQYF	TGTGCCAGCAGCCCTAACGGAGCCCCCGAGACCCAGTACTTC
TRBV19	many	TRBJ2-5	TRBD1	CASSAPGTGVQETQYF	TGTGCCAGTAGTGCTCCGGGGACAGGTGTGCAAGAGACCCAGTACTTC
TRBV7-8	many	TRBJ1-1	NA	CASSADRRNTEAFF	TGTGCCAGCAGCGCGGACAGACGGAACACTGAAGCTTTCTTT
TRBV6-1	many	TRBJ2-2	NA	CATRLGNTGELFF	TGTGCCACCCGACTGGGCAACACCGGGGAGCTGTTTTTT
TRBV6-1	many	TRBJ2-7	NA	CATSSDLSYEQYF	TGTGCCACCTCTTCTGACCTATCCTACGAGCAGTACTTC
TRBV5-1	many	TRBJ2-7	NA	CASSLGGSHEQYF	TGCGCCAGCAGCTTGGGTGGGTCCCACGAGCAGTACTTC
TRBV30	many	TRBJ1-1	TRBD1	CVCSRGPRTEAFF	TGTGTCTGCTCCAGGGGGCCACGCACTGAAGCTTTCTTT